The source of this TCR beta chain is a study of beta chain features in type 1 diabetes. Points from the study as a whole: Type 1 diabetes patients had moderately but significantly shorter TCRB CDR3s in all four CD4+ subsets.

The CDR3 contains 13 residues. With 3 bases removed from V and 4 bases from J, the gap between germline ends came to 9 bases. Germline V CDR1 and CDR2: MGHDK, SYGVNS. A few counts support this clone. What it binds is not known. All of the isolated RNA was reverse transcribed, so expressed TCRB transcripts were sequenced. Sequencing was performed with immunoSEQ multiplex PCR; in TCRdb, only in-frame clones are kept and a portion is missing. Altogether about 700,000 clones are present, 13% being singletons, with the ten largest covering approximately 0.021%. Sorting with CD45RO/CCR7/CD25/CD127/CD95/CD27 yielded naive, central memory, regulatory and stem-like memory CD4+ cells.

This rearrangement joins TRBV25-1 to TRBJ1-2; no firm D call. The TCR comes from a man aged 18 to 35 with type 1 diabetes. Sequencing was done on a sample of naive CD4+ T cells from blood. In DNA, the CDR3 is TGTGCCAGCAGTGATCCCAAGTTCTATGGCTACACCTTC. It codes for CASSDPKFYGYTF.